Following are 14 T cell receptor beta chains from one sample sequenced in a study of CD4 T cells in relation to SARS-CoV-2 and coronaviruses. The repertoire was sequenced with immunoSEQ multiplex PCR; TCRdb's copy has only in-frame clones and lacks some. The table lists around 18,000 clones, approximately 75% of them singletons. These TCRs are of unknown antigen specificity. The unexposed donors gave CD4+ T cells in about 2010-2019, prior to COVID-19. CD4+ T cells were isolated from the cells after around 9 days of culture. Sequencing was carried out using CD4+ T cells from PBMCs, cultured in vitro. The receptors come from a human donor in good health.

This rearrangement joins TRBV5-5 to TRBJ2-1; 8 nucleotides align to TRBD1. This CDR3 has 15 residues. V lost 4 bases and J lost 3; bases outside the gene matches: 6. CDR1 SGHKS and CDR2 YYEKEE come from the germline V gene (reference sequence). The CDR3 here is CASSRGQGSYNEQFF. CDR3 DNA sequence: TGTGCCAGCAGCCGTGGACAGGGAAGCTACAATGAGCAGTTCTTC. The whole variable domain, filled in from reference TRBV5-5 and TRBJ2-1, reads DAGVTQSPTHLIKTRGQQVTLRCSPISGHKSVSWYQQVLGQGPQFIFQYYEKEERGRGNFPDRFSARQFPNYSSELNVNALLLGDSALYLCASSRGQGSYNEQFFGPGTRLTVL.

The CDR3 protein is CASSPPQAMNTEAFF. Here the CDR3 DNA reads TGTGCCAGCAGCCCACCACAGGCCATGAACACTGAAGCTTTCTTT. The chain uses TRBV4-2 and TRBJ1-1; maybe TRBD1 (5 bases). Germline CDR1 is LGHNA and CDR2 is YNFKEQ. The CDR3 loop spans 15 amino acids. V was clipped by 4 bases and J by 0 bases, with 12 bases between them.

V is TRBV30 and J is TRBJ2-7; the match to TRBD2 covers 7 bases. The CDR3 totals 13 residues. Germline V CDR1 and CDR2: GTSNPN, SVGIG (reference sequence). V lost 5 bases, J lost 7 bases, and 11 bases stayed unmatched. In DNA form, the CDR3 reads TGTGCCTGGTCGGTGGGCGGGAGAGGGGAGCAGTACTTC. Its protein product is CAWSVGGRGEQYF.

For the CDR3, the DNA is TGCGCCAGCAGCCAAGCGACAGATACCATAGAGCAGTACTTC. Translated: CASSQATDTIEQYF. The V and J genes are TRBV4-1 and TRBJ2-7; perhaps TRBD1 as D (5 bases). Trimming cost V 1 base and J 7 bases, with 14 bases left between them. CDR1 is MGHRA and CDR2 is YSYEKL in the germline V gene. This CDR3 spans 14 amino acids.

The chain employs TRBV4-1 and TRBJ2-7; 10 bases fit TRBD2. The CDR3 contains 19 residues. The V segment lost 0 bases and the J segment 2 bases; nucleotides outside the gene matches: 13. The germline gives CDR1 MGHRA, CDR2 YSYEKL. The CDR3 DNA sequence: TGCGCCAGCAGCCAAGACGGAGCTAGCGGGAGTCCCAATACCTACGAGCAGTACTTC. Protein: CASSQDGASGSPNTYEQYF.

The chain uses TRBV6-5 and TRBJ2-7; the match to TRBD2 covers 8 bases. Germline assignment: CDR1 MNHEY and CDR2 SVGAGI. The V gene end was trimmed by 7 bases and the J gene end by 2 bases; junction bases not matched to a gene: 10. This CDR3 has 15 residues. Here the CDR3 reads CASTLGRGGTYEQYF. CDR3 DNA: TGTGCCAGCACCTTAGGTCGGGGGGGGACCTACGAGCAGTACTTC.

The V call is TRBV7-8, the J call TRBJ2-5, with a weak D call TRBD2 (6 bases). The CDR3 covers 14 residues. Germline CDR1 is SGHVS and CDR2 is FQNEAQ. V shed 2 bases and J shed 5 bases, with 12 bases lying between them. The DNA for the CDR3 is TGTGCCAGCAGCTTAATGACTAGGGGTGAGACCCAGTACTTC. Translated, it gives CASSLMTRGETQYF.

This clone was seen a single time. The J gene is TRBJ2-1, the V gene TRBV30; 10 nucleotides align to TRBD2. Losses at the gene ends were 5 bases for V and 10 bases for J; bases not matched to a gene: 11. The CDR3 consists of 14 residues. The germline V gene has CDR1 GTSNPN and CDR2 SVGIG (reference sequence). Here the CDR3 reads CAWVSSGGLGEQFF. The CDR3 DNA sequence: TGTGCCTGGGTCTCTAGCGGGGGCCTAGGAGAGCAGTTCTTC.

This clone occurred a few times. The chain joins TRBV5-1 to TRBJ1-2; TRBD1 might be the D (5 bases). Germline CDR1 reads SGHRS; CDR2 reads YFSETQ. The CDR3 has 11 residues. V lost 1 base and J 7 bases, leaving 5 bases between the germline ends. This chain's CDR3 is CASSLTGGYTF. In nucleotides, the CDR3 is TGCGCCAGCAGCTTGACAGGTGGCTACACCTTC.

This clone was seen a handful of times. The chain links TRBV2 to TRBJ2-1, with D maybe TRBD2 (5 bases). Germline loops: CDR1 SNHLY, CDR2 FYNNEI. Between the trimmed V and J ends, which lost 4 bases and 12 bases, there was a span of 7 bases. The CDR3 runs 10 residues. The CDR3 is CASSGRGQFF. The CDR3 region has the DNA TGTGCCAGCAGTGGCCGGGGGCAGTTCTTC.

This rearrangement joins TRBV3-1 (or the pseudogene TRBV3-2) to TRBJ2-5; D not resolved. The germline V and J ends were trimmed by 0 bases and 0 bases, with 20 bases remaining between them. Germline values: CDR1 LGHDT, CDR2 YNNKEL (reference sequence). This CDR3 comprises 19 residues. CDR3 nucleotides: TGTGCCAGCAGCCAAGATCTTCTCCTGGGCCCAGAGTACCAAGAGACCCAGTACTTC. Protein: CASSQDLLLGPEYQETQYF.

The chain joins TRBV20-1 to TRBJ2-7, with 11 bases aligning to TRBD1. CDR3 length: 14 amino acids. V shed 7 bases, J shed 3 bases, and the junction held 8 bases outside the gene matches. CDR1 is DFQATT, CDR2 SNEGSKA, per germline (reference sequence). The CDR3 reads CSVSQDRGLYEQYF. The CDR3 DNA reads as TGCAGTGTTAGTCAGGACAGGGGGCTCTACGAGCAGTACTTC.

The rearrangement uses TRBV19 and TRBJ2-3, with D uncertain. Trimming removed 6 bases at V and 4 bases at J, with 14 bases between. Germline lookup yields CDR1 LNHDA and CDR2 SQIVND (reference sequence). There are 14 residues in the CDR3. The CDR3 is CASSVNPRADTQYF. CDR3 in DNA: TGTGCCAGTAGCGTCAATCCTCGGGCAGATACGCAGTATTTT.

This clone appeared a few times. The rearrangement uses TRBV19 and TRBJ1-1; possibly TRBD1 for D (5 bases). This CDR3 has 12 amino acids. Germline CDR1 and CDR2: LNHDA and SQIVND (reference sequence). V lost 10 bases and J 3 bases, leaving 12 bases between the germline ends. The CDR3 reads CATRWGDTEAFF. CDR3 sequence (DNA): TGTGCCACCCGGTGGGGGGACACTGAAGCTTTCTTT. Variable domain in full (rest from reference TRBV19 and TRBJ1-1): DGGITQSPKYLFRKEGQNVTLSCEQNLNHDAMYWYRQDPGQGLRLIYYSQIVNDFQKGDIAEGYSVSREKKESFPLTVTSAQKNPTAFYLCATRWGDTEAFFGQGTRLTVV.